These 11 T cell receptor beta chains came from one sample sequenced in a study of monozygotic twins with cystic fibrosis. Generated by immunoSEQ multiplex PCR, the TCRdb table keeps only in-frame clones and is missing some. The sample carries under 20,000 clones, 95% to 98% recorded once. The sample taken for sequencing was blood. The origin of the receptors is a woman aged 25 to 45 with cystic fibrosis.

The J gene is TRBJ1-6, the V gene TRBV4-1, with 8 bases that match TRBD1. The CDR3 length is 18 residues. Germline V gene sequence: CDR1 MGHRA, CDR2 YSYEKL. Trimming cost V 0 bases and J 3 bases; bases outside gene matches: 7. As DNA, the CDR3 is TGCGCCAGCAGCCAAGATCCCAGGACAGGGAGCTATAATTCACCCCTCCACTTT. Its translation is CASSQDPRTGSYNSPLHF.

This chain links TRBV6-4 with TRBJ1-1; D gene uncertain. Germline lookup yields CDR1 MRHNA and CDR2 SNTAGT. The CDR3 is made up of 13 amino acids. V was cut by 6 bases and J by 2 bases, with 10 bases left in between. In DNA form, the CDR3 reads TGTGCCAGCAGCCTAGATGGCAACACTGAAGCTTTCTTT. Amino acid sequence: CASSLDGNTEAFF.

V and J are TRBV18 and TRBJ2-3; D may be TRBD1 or TRBD2 (6 bases each). The CDR3 is 17 amino acids. Germline-derived CDR1 and CDR2 are KGHSH and LQKENI. Trimming cost V 5 bases and J 4 bases, with 22 bases left between them. The CDR3 DNA sequence: TGTGCCAGCTCAACCCCGAGCACCATGGGGGGCTCAGATACGCAGTATTTT. Its translation is CASSTPSTMGGSDTQYF.

The chain uses TRBV4-3 and TRBJ1-2, with 7 bases fitting TRBD1. Germline CDR1 is LGHNA and CDR2 is YSLEER. The V segment lost 4 bases and the J segment 2 bases; nucleotides outside the gene matches: 7. The CDR3 is made up of 15 amino acids. CDR3 amino acids: CASSLLGTANYGYTF. The CDR3 DNA sequence: TGCGCCAGCAGCCTCCTGGGGACAGCCAACTATGGCTACACCTTC.

The rearrangement uses TRBV4-2 and TRBJ2-4; 8 bases fit TRBD2. Trimming cost V 0 bases and J 14 bases; bases outside gene matches: 6. Germline V gene data show CDR1 as LGHNA and CDR2 as YNFKEQ. CDR3 length: 13 residues. Here the CDR3 reads CASSQEGLRGEYF. CDR3 bases: TGTGCCAGCAGCCAAGAGGGACTGCGGGGGGAGTACTTC.

This clone was seen once. The rearrangement links TRBV27 to TRBJ1-5; D may be TRBD1 (5 bases). Trimming shortened V by 6 bases and J by 1 base, and 16 bases separated the two germline ends. There are 16 residues in the CDR3. Germline loops: CDR1 MNHEY, CDR2 SMNVEV (reference sequence). The CDR3 nucleotides read TGTGCCAGCAGGGCCAGGGTGGGTGGAAGCAATCAGCCCCAGCATTTT. Translation: CASRARVGGSNQPQHF.

The rearrangement uses TRBV6-5 and TRBJ2-3; the match to TRBD2 covers 8 bases. Germline V gene sequence: CDR1 MNHEY, CDR2 SVGAGI. V dropped 0 bases and J dropped 1; count of bases not matched to a gene: 3. The CDR3 totals 16 residues. CDR3 sequence (DNA): TGTGCCAGCAGTTACTCGGGGCGGGGGGGCACAGATACGCAGTATTTT. Translated, it gives CASSYSGRGGTDTQYF.

In DNA form, the CDR3 reads TGTGCCAGCACCCCCGGGACAGGGGACACCGGGGAGCTGTTTTTT. It is translated as CASTPGTGDTGELFF. The V call is TRBV7-9, the J call TRBJ2-2; 10 bases map to TRBD1. The trim removed 7 bases at V and 3 bases at J, leaving 5 bases unmatched. The CDR3 sequence is 15 residues long. CDR1 is SEHNR, CDR2 FQNEAQ, per germline (reference sequence). Full variable domain (outside the CDR3, taken from reference TRBV7-9 and TRBJ2-2): DTGVSQNPRHKITKRGQNVTFRCDPISEHNRLYWYRQTLGQGPEFLTYFQNEAQLEKSRLLSDRFSAERPKGSFSTLEIQRTEQGDSAMYLCASTPGTGDTGELFFGEGSRLTVL.

The CDR3 DNA follows: TGTGCCACCAGCAGAGATTGGGTGGGGTTGAGCACCGGGGAGCTGTTTTTT. It translates to CATSRDWVGLSTGELFF. The chain is built from TRBV15 and TRBJ2-2; no definite D call. The CDR3 is made up of 17 amino acids. Looked up from germline, CDR1 is LNHNV and CDR2 is YYDKDF (reference sequence). The ends were cut back, 0 bases at V and 4 bases at J, with 15 bases in the middle.

This rearrangement joins TRBV6-1 to TRBJ2-5; 7 bases map to TRBD1. J gave up 5 bases and V 2 bases, and 8 bases lay outside the gene matches. The germline CDR1 and CDR2 sequences are MNHNS and SASEGT. The CDR3 runs 15 residues. The CDR3 sequence: CASSELAGTEETQYF. CDR3 bases: TGTGCCAGCAGTGAATTAGCCGGGACAGAGGAGACCCAGTACTTC.

Regarding this clone: Relative to the germline gene, one junction end is altered; a read error may explain this. The rearrangement uses TRBV5-6 and TRBJ2-4; 9 nucleotides line up with TRBD1. This CDR3 has 13 amino acids. The V gene's germline CDR1 is SGHDT and CDR2 YYEEEE. For the CDR3, the DNA is TGTGCCAGCAGCTTCGGACAGGGGATGCCAGGCTCCTTC. This translates into CASSFGQGMPGSF.